What follows are 24 T cell receptor beta chains derived from one specimen sequenced in a study of cytomegalovirus exposure and HLA in healthy donors. The PCR contained 60 Vbeta and 13 Jbeta primers. The data were produced by immunoSEQ multiplex PCR, yet TCRdb's version contains in-frame clones alone and is incomplete. The sample yields tens of thousands of clones, 65% to 75% seen once. The sequenced material came from PBMCs. The source of these receptors is a man aged 25 to 40 in good health and CMV-seronegative.

This clone was recorded once. This chain joins TRBV5-1 and TRBJ2-7; D possibly corresponds to TRBD2 (5 bases). The CDR3 covers 12 residues. Trimming took 5 bases from V and 5 from J, leaving 11 bases between them. The V gene's germline CDR1 is SGHRS and CDR2 YFSETQ. This CDR3 reads CASRSDYDEQYF. The CDR3 nucleotides read TGCGCCAGCAGAAGTGACTACGACGAGCAGTACTTC.

This sequence joins TRBV19 and TRBJ1-5, with 8 nucleotides matching TRBD1. The germline V gene encodes CDR1 LNHDA and CDR2 SQIVND (reference sequence). The ends lost 7 bases at V and 6 bases at J; junction bases unmatched: 17. The length of the CDR3 is 17 residues. CDR3 nucleotides: TGTGCCAGTACAAAGAAGTTGAGGGCAGGGGGCACTCAGCCCCAGCATTTT. Its translation: CASTKKLRAGGTQPQHF.

The J gene is TRBJ2-4, the V gene TRBV4-2; maybe TRBD1 (6 bases). Per germline, CDR1 LGHNA and CDR2 YNFKEQ. CDR3 length: 16 amino acids. Trimming pared 0 bases from V and 1 base from J, leaving 10 bases between. The CDR3 nucleotides are TGTGCCAGCAGCCAAGAGGGGGCCCTGGCCAAAAACATTCAGTACTTC. Translation: CASSQEGALAKNIQYF.

The rearrangement uses TRBV27 and TRBJ2-3; D is uncertain. CDR1 is MNHEY and CDR2 is SMNVEV in the germline V gene (reference sequence). V gave up 2 bases and J gave up 2 bases, with 11 bases separating them. This CDR3 comprises 15 residues. The CDR3, as DNA: TGTGCCAGCAGTTTAACAGCAGCATCCACAGATACGCAGTATTTT. It is translated as CASSLTAASTDTQYF.

The rearrangement uses TRBV4-1 and TRBJ2-7, with TRBD2 identical over 8 bases. The junction had 6 bases not matched to a gene; V was cut back by 3 bases and J by 5 bases. There are 14 residues in the CDR3. Looked up from germline, CDR1 is MGHRA and CDR2 is YSYEKL. This chain's CDR3 is CASSQAGTRNEQYF. The CDR3 DNA reads as TGCGCCAGCAGCCAGGCCGGGACTAGAAACGAGCAGTACTTC.

CDR3 nucleotide sequence: TGTGCCAGCAGCTTAACGGGACTAGGACGAGAGCAGTTCTTC. Protein: CASSLTGLGREQFF. The chain has TRBV7-3 and TRBJ2-1, with 8 bases aligning to TRBD2. The CDR3 sequence is 14 residues long. J was trimmed by 10 bases and V by 0 bases; bases with no gene match: 5. CDR1 and CDR2 (germline): SGHTA, FQGTGA.

As to this clone: One end of the junction varies from germline; a read error may be responsible. This chain joins TRBV18 and TRBJ2-5, with a tentative D call TRBD2 (6 bases). The V gene's germline CDR1 is KGHSH and CDR2 LQKENI. This CDR3 comprises 17 residues. The CDR3 sequence is CASPPQAGHDNQETQYF. The CDR3 DNA is TGTGCCAGCCCACCACAAGCGGGCCACGACAACCAAGAGACCCAGTACTTC.

This clone appeared once. CDR3 nucleotide sequence: TGTGCCAGCAGCGTAGATGGCGGCTCAGAGACCCAGTACTTC. This translates into CASSVDGGSETQYF. V usage is TRBV9 and J usage is TRBJ2-5; D is unresolved. This CDR3 contains 14 residues. Deletions cut 0 bases from V and 4 bases from J, with 10 bases between. Germline lookup yields CDR1 SGDLS and CDR2 YYNGEE. The full variable domain, with the rest looked up from reference TRBV9 and TRBJ2-5, is DSGVTQTPKHLITATGQRVTLRCSPRSGDLSVYWYQQSLDQGLQFLIQYYNGEERAKGNILERFSAQQFPDLHSELNLSSLELGDSALYFCASSVDGGSETQYFGPGTRLLVL.

The rearrangement joins TRBV30 to TRBJ1-2; no clear D. Deletions cut 0 bases from V and 5 bases from J, with 7 bases between. Germline CDR1 and CDR2: GTSNPN and SVGIG (reference sequence). This CDR3 region has 12 residues. CDR3 sequence (DNA): TGTGCCTGGAGTGTACTTTCGTATGGCTACACCTTC. Protein sequence: CAWSVLSYGYTF.

V is TRBV29-1 and J is TRBJ1-3; D may be TRBD1 (6 bases). V was cut by 6 bases and J by 3 bases, with 15 bases left in between. The CDR3 runs 14 residues. Germline V CDR1 and CDR2: SQVTM, ANQGSEA. The CDR3 region has the DNA TGCAGCGTGCAGGGGACGAATGGTGGAAACACCATATATTTT. Protein product: CSVQGTNGGNTIYF.

This clone was found a few times. The V and J genes are TRBV27 and TRBJ1-5; unclear D gene. The CDR3 length is 12 residues. Looked up from germline, CDR1 is MNHEY and CDR2 is SMNVEV (reference sequence). V lost 6 bases to trimming and J lost 4 bases, with 7 bases between them. The CDR3 DNA is TGTGCCAGCAGAAGGAGGAATCAGCCCCAGCATTTT. This encodes CASRRRNQPQHF.

V usage is TRBV2 and J usage is TRBJ1-5; D gene ambiguous. CDR1 is SNHLY, CDR2 FYNNEI, per germline. The CDR3 is made up of 13 amino acids. V dropped 10 bases and J dropped 5 bases, with 15 bases sitting between them. CDR3 loop: CATQKGRDQPQHF. CDR3 DNA: TGTGCCACACAAAAAGGGCGGGATCAGCCCCAGCATTTT.

The genes are TRBV11-2 and TRBJ2-5; no clear D. Germline assignment: CDR1 SGHAT and CDR2 FQNNGV. This CDR3 has 12 residues. V lost 2 bases and J 4 bases, leaving 5 bases between the germline ends. This chain's CDR3 is CASSLLGETQYF. The DNA of the CDR3 is TGTGCCAGCAGCTTACTCGGAGAGACCCAGTACTTC. Together with reference TRBV11-2 and TRBJ2-5, the CDR3 gives the full variable domain: EAGVAQSPRYKIIEKRQSVAFWCNPISGHATLYWYQQILGQGPKLLIQFQNNGVVDDSQLPKDRFSAERLKGVDSTLKIQPAKLEDSAVYLCASSLLGETQYFGPGTRLLVL.

This clone turned up a few times. V gene TRBV30 combines with J gene TRBJ2-5; D perhaps matches TRBD1 (5 bases). The CDR3 spans 15 residues. Germline V gives CDR1 GTSNPN, CDR2 SVGIG (reference sequence). With 0 bases removed from V and 5 bases from J, the gap between germline ends came to 16 bases. The CDR3 sequence: CAWSVPLQGRETQYF. The CDR3 DNA reads as TGTGCCTGGAGTGTACCCCTGCAGGGCCGGGAGACCCAGTACTTC.

The chain carries TRBV19 and TRBJ1-5, with TRBD1 as a possible D gene (5 bases). Germline V lookup: CDR1 LNHDA, CDR2 SQIVND (reference sequence). The CDR3 length is 14 residues. V was pared by 7 bases and J by 7 bases, with 17 bases between. For the CDR3, the DNA is TGTGCCAGTACCACCTGGCAGGGCGAACAGCCCCAGCATTTT. Translation: CASTTWQGEQPQHF.

The chain carries TRBV30 and TRBJ2-7, with D possibly TRBD2 on 6 matching bases. Germline V gene lookup returns CDR1 GTSNPN and CDR2 SVGIG (reference sequence). Trimming took off 2 bases at V and 6 bases at J, with 11 bases between the two ends. This CDR3 is built from 12 residues. CDR3 sequence: CAWSRDLLEQYF. The CDR3 DNA sequence: TGTGCCTGGAGTCGGGACTTACTCGAGCAGTACTTC.

This chain uses TRBV19 with TRBJ1-1; TRBD1 agrees at 10 bases. Germline V lookup: CDR1 LNHDA, CDR2 SQIVND (reference sequence). The ends lost 8 bases at V and 1 base at J; junction bases unmatched: 7. The CDR3 has 15 residues. CDR3 DNA sequence: TGTGCCAGTGTTGGACAGGGGGGACCGAACACTGAAGCTTTCTTT. As protein: CASVGQGGPNTEAFF.

This clone was detected only once. The V gene is TRBV30, the J gene TRBJ1-5, with 10 bases identical to TRBD1. Germline CDR1 and CDR2: GTSNPN and SVGIG (reference sequence). J was trimmed by 1 base and V by 2 bases; bases with no gene match: 8. The CDR3 is made up of 17 amino acids. CDR3 in DNA: TGTGCCTGGAGTTTTCCCGGACAGGGGGGGAGCAATCAGCCCCAGCATTTT. Protein sequence: CAWSFPGQGGSNQPQHF.

This clone was detected only a few times. This chain links TRBV6-5 with TRBJ2-2; TRBD2 might be the D (6 bases). The CDR3 spans 16 residues. The V gene lost 0 bases and the J gene lost 4 bases, with 12 bases spanning the gap. CDR1 is MNHEY and CDR2 is SVGAGI in the germline V gene. CDR3 coding DNA: TGTGCCAGCAGTTACTCGGCCTCCGGGGGCACCGGGGAGCTGTTTTTT. Translating it yields CASSYSASGGTGELFF.

V and J are TRBV5-6 and TRBJ1-5; no reliable D call. Trimming removed 4 bases from V and 3 bases from J, with 17 bases in between. CDR1 and CDR2 (germline): SGHDT, YYEEEE. This CDR3 has 16 residues. DNA of the CDR3: TGTGCCAGCAGCATCGGAGGTTGGGGATACAATCAGCCCCAGCATTTT. Residues: CASSIGGWGYNQPQHF.

The chain couples TRBV27 to TRBJ1-2; 8 positions agree with TRBD1. The CDR3 contains 15 residues. Looked up from germline, CDR1 is MNHEY and CDR2 is SMNVEV (reference sequence). With V trimmed by 2 bases and J by 7 bases, 9 bases remained unmatched. CDR3 region: CASSLISGGAFGYTF. The CDR3 region has the DNA TGTGCCAGCAGTTTAATTTCAGGGGGCGCATTTGGCTACACCTTC.

This clone was picked up a small number of times. This chain uses TRBV27 with TRBJ2-1; D is perhaps TRBD1 (5 bases). The CDR3 is 14 residues long. The V and J ends lost 4 bases and 0 bases respectively, with 7 bases between them. The germline CDR1 and CDR2 sequences are MNHEY and SMNVEV (reference sequence). In nucleotides, the CDR3 is TGTGCCAGCAGTTCAGGGATCTCCTACAATGAGCAGTTCTTC. Protein: CASSSGISYNEQFF.

In its sample, this clone was seen a few times. The V call is TRBV5-4, the J call TRBJ1-4; 8 bases match TRBD1. This CDR3 has 14 amino acids. With V trimmed by 4 bases and J by 5 bases, 4 bases remained unmatched. In germline, CDR1 is SGHNT, CDR2 YYREEE (reference sequence). The CDR3: CASSRDRQNEKLFF. Written as DNA, the CDR3 is TGTGCCAGCAGCCGGGACAGGCAAAATGAAAAACTGTTTTTT.

This clone was detected only a few times. The gene calls are TRBV10-3 and TRBJ1-1; 8 bases are shared with TRBD1. The germline CDR1 and CDR2 sequences are ENHRY and SYGVKD. The CDR3 is 13 residues long. Germline trimming cut 10 bases from V and 2 bases from J; bases unmatched to any gene: 6. CDR3 sequence (DNA): TGTGCCACCGACAGGGGAATAAACACTGAAGCTTTCTTT. Translated, it gives CATDRGINTEAFF.